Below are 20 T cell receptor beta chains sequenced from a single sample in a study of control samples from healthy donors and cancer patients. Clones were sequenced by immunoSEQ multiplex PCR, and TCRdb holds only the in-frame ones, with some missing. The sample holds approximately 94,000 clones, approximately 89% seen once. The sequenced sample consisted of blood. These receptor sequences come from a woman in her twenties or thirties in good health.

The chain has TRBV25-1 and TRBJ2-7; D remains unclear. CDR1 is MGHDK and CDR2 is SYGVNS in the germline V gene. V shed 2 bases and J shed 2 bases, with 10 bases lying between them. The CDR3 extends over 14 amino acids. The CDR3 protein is CASSEIGGAYEQYF. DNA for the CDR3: TGTGCCAGCAGTGAAATTGGCGGAGCCTACGAGCAGTACTTC.

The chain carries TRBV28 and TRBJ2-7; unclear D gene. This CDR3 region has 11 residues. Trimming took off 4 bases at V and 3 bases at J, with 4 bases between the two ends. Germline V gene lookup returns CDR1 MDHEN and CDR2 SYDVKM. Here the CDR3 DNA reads TGTGCCAGCAGTTCCCACTACGAGCAGTACTTC. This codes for CASSSHYEQYF.

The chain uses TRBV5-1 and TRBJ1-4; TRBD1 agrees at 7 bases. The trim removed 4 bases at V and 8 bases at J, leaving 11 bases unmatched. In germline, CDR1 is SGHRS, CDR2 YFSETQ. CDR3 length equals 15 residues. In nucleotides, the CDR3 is TGCGCCAGCAGCCGGGGTGGACAGGCGCGAGAAAAACTGTTTTTT. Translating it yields CASSRGGQAREKLFF.

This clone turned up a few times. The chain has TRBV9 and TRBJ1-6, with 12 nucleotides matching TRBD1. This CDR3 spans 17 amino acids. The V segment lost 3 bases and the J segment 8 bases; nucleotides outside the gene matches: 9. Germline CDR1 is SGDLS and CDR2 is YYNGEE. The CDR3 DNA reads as TGTGCCAGCAGCGCATGGGACAGGGGGCAAATCGATTCACCCCTCCACTTT. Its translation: CASSAWDRGQIDSPLHF.

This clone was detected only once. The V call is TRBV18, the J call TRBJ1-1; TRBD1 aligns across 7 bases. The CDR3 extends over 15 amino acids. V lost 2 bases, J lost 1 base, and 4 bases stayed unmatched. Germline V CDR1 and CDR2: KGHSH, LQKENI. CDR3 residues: CASSPRQGENTEAFF. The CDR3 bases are TGTGCCAGCTCACCAAGACAGGGAGAGAACACTGAAGCTTTCTTT.

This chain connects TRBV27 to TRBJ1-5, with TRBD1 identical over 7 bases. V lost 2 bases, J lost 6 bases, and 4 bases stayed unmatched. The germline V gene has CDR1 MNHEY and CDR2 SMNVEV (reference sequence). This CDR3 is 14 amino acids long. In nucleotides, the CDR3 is TGTGCCAGCAGTTTAGACAGGGCGGGTCAGCCCCAGCATTTT. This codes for CASSLDRAGQPQHF.

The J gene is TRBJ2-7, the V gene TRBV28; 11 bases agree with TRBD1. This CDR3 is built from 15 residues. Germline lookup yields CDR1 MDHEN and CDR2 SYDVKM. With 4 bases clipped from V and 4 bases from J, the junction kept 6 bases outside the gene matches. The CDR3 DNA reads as TGTGCCAGCAGTTCCCGGGACAGGGGGGAATACGAGCAGTACTTC. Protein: CASSSRDRGEYEQYF.

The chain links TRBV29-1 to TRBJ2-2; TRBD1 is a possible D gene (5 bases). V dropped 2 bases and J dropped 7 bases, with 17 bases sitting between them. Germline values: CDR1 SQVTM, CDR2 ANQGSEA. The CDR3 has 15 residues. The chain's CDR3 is CSVELSVQQGGELFF. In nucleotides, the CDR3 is TGCAGCGTTGAATTATCCGTACAGCAGGGCGGGGAGCTGTTTTTT.

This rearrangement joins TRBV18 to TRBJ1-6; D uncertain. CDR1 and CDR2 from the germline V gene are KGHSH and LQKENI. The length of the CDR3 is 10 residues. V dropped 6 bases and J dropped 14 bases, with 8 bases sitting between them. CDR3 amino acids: CASSGSALHF. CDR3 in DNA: TGTGCCAGCTCGGGGTCAGCCCTCCACTTT.

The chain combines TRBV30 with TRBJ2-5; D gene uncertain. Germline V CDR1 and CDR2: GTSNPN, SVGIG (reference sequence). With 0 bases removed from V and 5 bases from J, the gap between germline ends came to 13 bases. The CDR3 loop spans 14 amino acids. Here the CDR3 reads CAWSVHYIAETQYF. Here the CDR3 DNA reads TGTGCCTGGAGTGTACACTATATCGCCGAGACCCAGTACTTC.

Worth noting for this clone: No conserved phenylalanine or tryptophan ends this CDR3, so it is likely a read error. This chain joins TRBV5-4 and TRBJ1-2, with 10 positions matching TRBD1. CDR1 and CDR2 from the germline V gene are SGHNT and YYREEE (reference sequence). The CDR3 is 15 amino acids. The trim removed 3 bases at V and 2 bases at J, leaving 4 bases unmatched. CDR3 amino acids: CASSWGTGANYGYTL. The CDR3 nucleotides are TGTGCCAGCAGCTGGGGGACAGGGGCGAACTATGGCTACACCCTC.

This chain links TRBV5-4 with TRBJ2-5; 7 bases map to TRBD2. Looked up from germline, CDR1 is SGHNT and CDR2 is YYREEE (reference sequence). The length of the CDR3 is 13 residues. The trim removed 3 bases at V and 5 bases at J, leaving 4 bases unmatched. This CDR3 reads CASSSGLEETQYF. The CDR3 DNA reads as TGTGCCAGCAGCTCAGGACTAGAGGAGACCCAGTACTTC.

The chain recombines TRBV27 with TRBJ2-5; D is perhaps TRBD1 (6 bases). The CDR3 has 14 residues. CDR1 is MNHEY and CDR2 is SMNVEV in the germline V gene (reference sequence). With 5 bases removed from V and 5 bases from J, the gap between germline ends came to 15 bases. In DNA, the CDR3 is TGTGCCAGCAGTCCCCGGACAGTGTTCGAGACCCAGTACTTC. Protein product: CASSPRTVFETQYF.

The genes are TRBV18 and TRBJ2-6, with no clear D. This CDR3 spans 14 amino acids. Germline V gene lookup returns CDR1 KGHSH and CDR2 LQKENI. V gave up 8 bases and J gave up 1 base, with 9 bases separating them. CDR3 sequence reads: CASGRESGANVLTF. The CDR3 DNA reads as TGTGCCAGCGGAAGGGAATCTGGGGCCAACGTCCTGACTTTC.

CDR3 protein: CASSLGTGVNTEAFF. The DNA of the CDR3 is TGTGCCAGCAGCCTCGGGACAGGGGTGAACACTGAAGCTTTCTTT. V usage is TRBV7-2 and J usage is TRBJ1-1, with TRBD1 matching 10 bases. V was pared by 5 bases and J by 0 bases, with 3 bases of the junction left unmatched. The germline gives CDR1 SGHTA, CDR2 FQGNSA. The CDR3 is made up of 15 amino acids.

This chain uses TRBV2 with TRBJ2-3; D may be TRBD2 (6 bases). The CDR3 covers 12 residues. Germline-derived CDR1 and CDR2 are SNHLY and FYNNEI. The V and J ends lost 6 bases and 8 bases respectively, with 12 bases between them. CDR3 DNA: TGTGCCAGCAGCGGGGGTCTGAGTACGCAGTATTTT. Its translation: CASSGGLSTQYF.

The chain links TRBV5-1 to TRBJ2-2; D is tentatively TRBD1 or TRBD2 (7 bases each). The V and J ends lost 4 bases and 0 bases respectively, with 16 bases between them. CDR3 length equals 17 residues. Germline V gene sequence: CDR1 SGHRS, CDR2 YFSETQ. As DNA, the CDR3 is TGCGCCAGCAGCACCAGGGGGAGCGGGACGAACACCGGGGAGCTGTTTTTT. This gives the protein CASSTRGSGTNTGELFF.

DNA of the CDR3: TGCGCCAGCAGCCTAGACCCGTTCTATGGCTACACCTTC. It specifies CASSLDPFYGYTF. The rearrangement joins TRBV10-1 to TRBJ1-2; D uncertain. V lost 6 bases to trimming and J lost 4 bases, with 12 bases between them. Germline V CDR1 and CDR2: WNHNN, SYGVQD (reference sequence). This CDR3 is built from 13 residues.

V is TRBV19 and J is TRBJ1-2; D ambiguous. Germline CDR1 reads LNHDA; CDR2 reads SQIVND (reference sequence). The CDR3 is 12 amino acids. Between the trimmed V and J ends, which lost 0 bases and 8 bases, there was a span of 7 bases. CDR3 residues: CASSIEAGGYTF. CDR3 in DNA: TGTGCCAGTAGTATAGAGGCTGGGGGCTACACCTTC.

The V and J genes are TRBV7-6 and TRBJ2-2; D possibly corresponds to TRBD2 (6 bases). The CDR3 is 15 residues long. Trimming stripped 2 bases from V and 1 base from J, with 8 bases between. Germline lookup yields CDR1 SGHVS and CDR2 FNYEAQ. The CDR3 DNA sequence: TGTGCCAGCAGCTTACTGCGGGAGAACACCGGGGAGCTGTTTTTT. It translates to CASSLLRENTGELFF.